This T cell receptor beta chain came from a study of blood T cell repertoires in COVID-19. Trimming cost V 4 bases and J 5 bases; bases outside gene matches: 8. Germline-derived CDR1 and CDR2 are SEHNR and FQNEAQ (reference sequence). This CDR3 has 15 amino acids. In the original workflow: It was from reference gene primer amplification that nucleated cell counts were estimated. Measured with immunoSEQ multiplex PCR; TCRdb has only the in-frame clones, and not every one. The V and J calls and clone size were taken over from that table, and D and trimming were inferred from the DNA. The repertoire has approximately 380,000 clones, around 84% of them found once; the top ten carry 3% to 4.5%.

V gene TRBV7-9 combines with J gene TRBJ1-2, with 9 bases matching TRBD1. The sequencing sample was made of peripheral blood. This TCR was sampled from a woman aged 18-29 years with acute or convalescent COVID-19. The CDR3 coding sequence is TGTGCCAGCAGCTCCGCGGACAGGGGACGTTATGGCTACACCTTC. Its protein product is CASSSADRGRYGYTF. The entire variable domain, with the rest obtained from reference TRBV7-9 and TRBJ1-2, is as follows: DTGVSQNPRHKITKRGQNVTFRCDPISEHNRLYWYRQTLGQGPEFLTYFQNEAQLEKSRLLSDRFSAERPKGSFSTLEIQRTEQGDSAMYLCASSSADRGRYGYTFGSGTRLTVV.